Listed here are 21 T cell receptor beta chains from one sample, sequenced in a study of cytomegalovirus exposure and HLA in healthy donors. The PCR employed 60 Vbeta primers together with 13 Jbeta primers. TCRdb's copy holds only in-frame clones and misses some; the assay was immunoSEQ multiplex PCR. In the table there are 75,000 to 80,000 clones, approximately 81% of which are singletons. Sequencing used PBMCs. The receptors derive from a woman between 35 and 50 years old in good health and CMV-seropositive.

Here the CDR3 DNA reads TGTGCCAGCAGCCACGGGACAGGGGGCTACGAGCAGTACTTC. The encoded protein is CASSHGTGGYEQYF. The V and J genes are TRBV7-9 and TRBJ2-7; the match to TRBD1 covers 11 bases. The CDR3 is 14 amino acids. The germline gives CDR1 SEHNR, CDR2 FQNEAQ (reference sequence). The J segment lost 3 bases and the V segment lost 5 bases, leaving 3 bases of the junction unmatched.

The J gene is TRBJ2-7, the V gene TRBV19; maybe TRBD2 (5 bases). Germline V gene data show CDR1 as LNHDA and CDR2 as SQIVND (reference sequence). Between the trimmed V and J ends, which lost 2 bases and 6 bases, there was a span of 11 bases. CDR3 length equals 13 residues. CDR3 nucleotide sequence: TGTGCCAGTAGTATAACGGGAACCGGCGAGCAGTACTTC. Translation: CASSITGTGEQYF.

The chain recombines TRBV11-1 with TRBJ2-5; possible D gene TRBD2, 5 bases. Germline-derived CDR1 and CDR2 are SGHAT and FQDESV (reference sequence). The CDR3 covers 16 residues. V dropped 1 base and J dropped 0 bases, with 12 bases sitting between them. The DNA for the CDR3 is TGTGCCAGCAGCTTAGGGACGGACTTGTACCAAGAGACCCAGTACTTC. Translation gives CASSLGTDLYQETQYF.

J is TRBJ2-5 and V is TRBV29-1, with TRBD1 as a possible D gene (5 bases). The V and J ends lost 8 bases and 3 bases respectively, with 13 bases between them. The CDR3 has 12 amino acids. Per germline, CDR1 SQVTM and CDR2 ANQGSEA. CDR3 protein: CSLRTDKETQYF. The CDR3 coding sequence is TGCAGCCTCCGGACGGACAAAGAGACCCAGTACTTC.

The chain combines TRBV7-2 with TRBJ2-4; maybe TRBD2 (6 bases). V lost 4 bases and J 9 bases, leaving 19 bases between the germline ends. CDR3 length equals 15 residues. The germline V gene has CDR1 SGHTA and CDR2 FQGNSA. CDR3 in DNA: TGTGCCAGCAGCTCCACGACTAGGCCAGGTGGCATTCAGTACTTC. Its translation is CASSSTTRPGGIQYF.

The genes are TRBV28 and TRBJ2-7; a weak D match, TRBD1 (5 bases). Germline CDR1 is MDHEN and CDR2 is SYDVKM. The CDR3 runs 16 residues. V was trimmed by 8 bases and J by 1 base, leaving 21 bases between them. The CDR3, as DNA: TGTGCCAGCTACCCCCTAAAGGGGCGGTCTTCCTACGAGCAGTACTTC. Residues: CASYPLKGRSSYEQYF.

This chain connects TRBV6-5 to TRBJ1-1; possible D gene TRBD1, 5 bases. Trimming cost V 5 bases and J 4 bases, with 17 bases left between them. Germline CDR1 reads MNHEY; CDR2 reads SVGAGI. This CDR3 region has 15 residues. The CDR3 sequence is CASSPPGIEATEAFF. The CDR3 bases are TGTGCCAGCAGTCCCCCAGGGATAGAGGCCACTGAAGCTTTCTTT.

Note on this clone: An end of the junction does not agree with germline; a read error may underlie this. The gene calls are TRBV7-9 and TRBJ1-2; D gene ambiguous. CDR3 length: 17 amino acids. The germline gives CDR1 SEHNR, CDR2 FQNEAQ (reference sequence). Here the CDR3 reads CSSSSDGRPGGFYGYTF. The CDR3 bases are TGTTCCAGCAGCTCCGACGGGAGGCCAGGAGGGTTCTATGGCTACACCTTC.

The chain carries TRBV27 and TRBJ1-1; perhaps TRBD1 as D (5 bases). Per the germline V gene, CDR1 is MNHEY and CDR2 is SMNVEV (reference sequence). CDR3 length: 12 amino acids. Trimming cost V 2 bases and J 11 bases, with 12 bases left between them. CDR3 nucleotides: TGTGCCAGCAGTTTACTCGGGGGATCGGCTTTCTTT. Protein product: CASSLLGGSAFF.

Here the CDR3 DNA reads TGTGCCTGGAGGTTGGCAGATCGTAATCAGCCCCAGCATTTT. Its translation is CAWRLADRNQPQHF. V gene TRBV30 combines with J gene TRBJ1-5; D not certain. Per the germline V gene, CDR1 is GTSNPN and CDR2 is SVGIG (reference sequence). The V gene lost 3 bases and the J gene lost 4 bases, with 13 bases spanning the gap. The CDR3 totals 14 residues.

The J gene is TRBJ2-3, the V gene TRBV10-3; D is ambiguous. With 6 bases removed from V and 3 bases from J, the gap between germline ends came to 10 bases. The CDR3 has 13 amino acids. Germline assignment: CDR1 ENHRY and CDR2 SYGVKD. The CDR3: CAIRRPRTDTQYF. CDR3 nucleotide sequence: TGTGCCATCAGGCGTCCAAGAACAGATACGCAGTATTTT.

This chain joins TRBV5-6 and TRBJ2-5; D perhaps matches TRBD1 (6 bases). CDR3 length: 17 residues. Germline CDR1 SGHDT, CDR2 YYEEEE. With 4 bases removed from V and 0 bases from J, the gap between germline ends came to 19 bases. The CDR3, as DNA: TGTGCCAGCAGCGTCCCTACCCGACAGGTCTACCAAGAGACCCAGTACTTC. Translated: CASSVPTRQVYQETQYF.

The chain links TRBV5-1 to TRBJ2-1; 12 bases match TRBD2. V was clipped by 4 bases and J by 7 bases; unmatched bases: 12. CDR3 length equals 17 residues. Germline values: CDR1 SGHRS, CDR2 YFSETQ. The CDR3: CASSTRTSGATGNEQFF. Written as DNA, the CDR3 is TGCGCCAGCAGCACTCGGACTAGCGGGGCCACTGGGAATGAGCAGTTCTTC.

The CDR3 loop reads CASSEGLNYGYTF. The CDR3 DNA reads as TGTGCCAGCAGTGAGGGCCTTAACTATGGCTACACCTTC. This sequence joins TRBV6-1 and TRBJ1-2; D is undetermined. Germline assignment: CDR1 MNHNS and CDR2 SASEGT. The V and J ends lost 3 bases and 1 base respectively, with 6 bases between them. The CDR3 covers 13 residues.

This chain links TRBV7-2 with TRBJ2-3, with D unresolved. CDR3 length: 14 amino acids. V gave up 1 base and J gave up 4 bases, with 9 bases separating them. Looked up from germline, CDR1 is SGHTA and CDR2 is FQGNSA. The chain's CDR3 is CASSLGSGPDTQYF. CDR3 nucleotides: TGTGCCAGCAGCTTAGGTTCTGGCCCAGATACGCAGTATTTT.

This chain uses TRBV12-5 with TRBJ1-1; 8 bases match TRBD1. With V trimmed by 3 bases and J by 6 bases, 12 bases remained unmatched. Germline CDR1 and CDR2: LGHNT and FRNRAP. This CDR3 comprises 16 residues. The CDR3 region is CASGFGTGGRLAEAFF. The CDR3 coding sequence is TGTGCTAGTGGTTTCGGGACAGGTGGCCGGTTGGCTGAAGCTTTCTTT.

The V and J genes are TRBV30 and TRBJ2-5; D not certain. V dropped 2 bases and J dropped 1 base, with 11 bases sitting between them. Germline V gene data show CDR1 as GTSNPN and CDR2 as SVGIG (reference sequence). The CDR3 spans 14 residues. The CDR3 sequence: CAWSQDWVQETQYF. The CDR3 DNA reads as TGTGCCTGGAGTCAAGACTGGGTCCAAGAGACCCAGTACTTC.

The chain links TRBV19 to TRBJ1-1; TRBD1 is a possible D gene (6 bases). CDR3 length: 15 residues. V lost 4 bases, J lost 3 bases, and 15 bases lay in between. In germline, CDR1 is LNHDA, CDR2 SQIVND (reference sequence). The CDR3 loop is CASSRTGLGDTEAFF. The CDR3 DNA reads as TGTGCCAGTAGTAGAACAGGGCTTGGCGACACTGAAGCTTTCTTT.

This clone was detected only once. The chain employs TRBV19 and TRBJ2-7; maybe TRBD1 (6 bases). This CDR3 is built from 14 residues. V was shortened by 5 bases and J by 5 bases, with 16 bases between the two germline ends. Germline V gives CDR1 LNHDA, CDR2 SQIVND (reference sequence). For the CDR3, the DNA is TGTGCCAGTAGTCTCGGACAGTTCGGAGACGAGCAGTACTTC. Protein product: CASSLGQFGDEQYF.

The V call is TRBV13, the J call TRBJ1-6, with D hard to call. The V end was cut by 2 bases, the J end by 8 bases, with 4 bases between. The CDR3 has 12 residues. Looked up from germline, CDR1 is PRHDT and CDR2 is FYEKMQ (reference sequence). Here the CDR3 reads CASSLQYSPLHF. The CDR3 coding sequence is TGTGCCAGCAGCTTACAGTATTCACCCCTCCACTTT.

For the CDR3, the DNA is TGTGCCAGCAGTGACCAGGGTTATGGCTACACCTTC. This translates into CASSDQGYGYTF. The chain has TRBV6-4 and TRBJ1-2, with D perhaps TRBD1 (5 bases). This CDR3 region has 12 residues. The germline V gene has CDR1 MRHNA and CDR2 SNTAGT. Trimming removed 2 bases at V and 5 bases at J, with 6 bases between.